This T cell receptor (beta chain) was retrieved from a study of CD8 T cells in Susac syndrome. RNA totalling about 0.5 to 1 ug underwent reverse transcription with random hexamers. The authors amplified TCR beta CDR3 across 54 Vbeta and 13 Jbeta using immunoSEQ multiplex PCR. Each CDR3 protein is one row after TCRdb ran MiXCR on the immunoSEQ multiplex PCR reads. Of approximately 120,000 distinct CDR3 sequences listed, around 94% were seen once; the top ten hold 0.065% to 0.1%. CD8+ and CD4+ T cells from blood underwent TCR beta sequencing. Controls were healthy donors (matched for age and sex). FACS was used to enrich TEMRA cells, whereas the CD8+ and CD4+ T cells were obtained by negative isolation. Sequencing input: CD4+ T cells from PBMCs. The TCR sequence derives from a human donor in good health.

CDR3 sequence reads: CSAMGGTGVETQYF. The CDR3 nucleotides are TGCAGTGCTATGGGCGGAACTGGGGTTGAGACCCAGTACTTC. This chain links TRBV20-1 with TRBJ2-5, with D unclear. The V and J ends lost 4 bases and 5 bases respectively, with 17 bases between them. This CDR3 is 14 amino acids long. Looked up from germline, CDR1 is DFQATT and CDR2 is SNEGSKA (reference sequence).